The 8 T cell receptor beta chains presented below share a single source sample, sequenced in a study of blood T cell repertoires in COVID-19. Assay: immunoSEQ multiplex PCR; the TCRdb copy retains only in-frame clones and omits some. This sample has about 190,000 clones, with about four fifths found just once. The specimen sequenced was PBMCs or T cells enriched from blood (not recorded which). These receptors were collected from a woman in her 30s who had recovered from COVID-19.

The J gene is TRBJ2-3, the V gene TRBV11-3, with a weak D call TRBD1 (5 bases). The CDR3 extends over 13 amino acids. From germline, CDR1 is SGHNT and CDR2 YENEEA. The germline V and J ends were trimmed by 5 bases and 3 bases, with 9 bases remaining between them. CDR3 DNA sequence: TGTGCCAGCAGCCCCCCAGGGACAGATACGCAGTATTTT. Amino acid sequence: CASSPPGTDTQYF.

The gene calls are TRBV12-3 or TRBV12-4 and TRBJ1-1; the D gene is possibly TRBD1 (5 bases). This CDR3 region has 13 residues. V was cut by 5 bases and J by 4 bases, with 11 bases left in between. CDR3 DNA sequence: TGTGCCAGCAGTACCAACGGGGGCACTGAAGCTTTCTTT. It yields the protein CASSTNGGTEAFF.

CDR3 nucleotides: TGTGCCAGTAGTATCCTACTGAGCAATCAGCCCCAGCATTTT. Its protein product is CASSILLSNQPQHF. The J gene is TRBJ1-5, the V gene TRBV19; D is uncertain. This CDR3 contains 14 residues. Germline loops: CDR1 LNHDA, CDR2 SQIVND (reference sequence). V lost 3 bases to trimming and J lost 1 base, with 7 bases between them.

This chain joins TRBV6-5 and TRBJ2-7; TRBD1 matches at 8 bases. Germline CDR1 reads MNHEY; CDR2 reads SVGAGI. This CDR3 has 15 amino acids. The ends lost 6 bases at V and 0 bases at J; junction bases unmatched: 7. CDR3 sequence: CASRQGQGSSYEQYF. DNA for the CDR3: TGTGCCAGCAGGCAAGGACAGGGCAGCTCCTACGAGCAGTACTTC.

This chain connects TRBV30 to TRBJ1-1, with TRBD1 matching over 8 bases. Unmatched junction bases numbered 12, after V lost 2 bases and J lost 7 bases. CDR1 and CDR2 from the germline V gene are GTSNPN and SVGIG (reference sequence). CDR3 length: 15 residues. CDR3 nucleotides: TGTGCCTGGAGTCCAGGCGGACAGGGCGGGAGTGAAGCTTTCTTT. It translates to CAWSPGGQGGSEAFF.

The chain is built from TRBV7-9 and TRBJ2-1, with D perhaps TRBD2 (6 bases). Germline values: CDR1 SEHNR, CDR2 FQNEAQ (reference sequence). CDR3 length: 16 amino acids. V was shortened by 4 bases and J by 5 bases, with 18 bases between the two germline ends. In nucleotides, the CDR3 is TGTGCCAGCAGCTCAGTTGCCGGGGGAAAAGACAATGAGCAGTTCTTC. It translates to CASSSVAGGKDNEQFF. Based on the CDR3 plus reference TRBV7-9 and TRBJ2-1, the full variable domain is DTGVSQNPRHKITKRGQNVTFRCDPISEHNRLYWYRQTLGQGPEFLTYFQNEAQLEKSRLLSDRFSAERPKGSFSTLEIQRTEQGDSAMYLCASSSVAGGKDNEQFFGPGTRLTVL.

J is TRBJ2-1 and V is TRBV5-1; 9 positions agree with TRBD2. V lost 3 bases, J lost 5 bases, and 6 bases stayed unmatched. Germline assignment: CDR1 SGHRS and CDR2 YFSETQ. This CDR3 region has 15 residues. CDR3 sequence (DNA): TGCGCCAGCAGCTGGGGAGCGGGGGGCCACAATGAGCAGTTCTTC. As protein: CASSWGAGGHNEQFF.

This clone appeared a few times. The CDR3 sequence is CASSQEIQVGGARTGELFF. The CDR3 coding sequence is TGTGCCAGCAGCCAAGAAATTCAGGTGGGGGGAGCTAGAACCGGGGAGCTGTTTTTT. The genes are TRBV4-2 and TRBJ2-2, with D tentatively TRBD2 (6 bases). This CDR3 is built from 19 residues. The V gene lost 0 bases and the J gene lost 5 bases, with 22 bases spanning the gap. The germline CDR1 and CDR2 sequences are LGHNA and YNFKEQ.